The 8 T cell receptor beta chains listed next were all sequenced from one sample in a study of vaccination effects on CD4 cells after COVID-19. Scientists isolated CD4+ T cells after a roughly 10-day culture period ended. Two doses of either BNT162b2 or mRNA-1273 were given to each participant. Antigens for these TCRs are unknown. Profiled with immunoSEQ multiplex PCR; TCRdb holds only in-frame clones, not every one. The sample yields fewer than 55,000 clones, 70% seen once. Here the sequenced sample was CD4+ T cells from PBMCs cultured without peptide, taken after COVID-19 vaccination. Source of these receptors: a human donor who received a COVID-19 vaccine.

The chain joins TRBV5-4 to TRBJ2-3, with TRBD2 matching over 10 bases. Germline lookup yields CDR1 SGHNT and CDR2 YYREEE (reference sequence). The CDR3 sequence is 16 residues long. The J segment lost 3 bases and the V segment lost 2 bases, leaving 6 bases of the junction unmatched. The CDR3 DNA is TGTGCCAGCAGCTTACGACTAGCGGGTCAAACAGATACGCAGTATTTT. The encoded protein is CASSLRLAGQTDTQYF.

There are a few counts of this clone. The J gene is TRBJ2-7, the V gene TRBV19; no definite D call. This CDR3 contains 14 residues. V was clipped by 5 bases and J by 2 bases, with 13 bases between them. CDR1 LNHDA and CDR2 SQIVND come from the germline V gene (reference sequence). Written as DNA, the CDR3 is TGTGCCAGTAGTGCGACCGCGTCGACCTACGAGCAGTACTTC. Encoded protein: CASSATASTYEQYF.

This clone has only a few counts. V is TRBV5-1 and J is TRBJ2-1, with D hard to call. The CDR3 is 13 amino acids. Trimming left V 2 bases short and J 9 bases short, with 12 bases between. Germline lookup yields CDR1 SGHRS and CDR2 YFSETQ. CDR3 amino acids: CASSFADKSEQFF. The CDR3 DNA sequence: TGCGCCAGCAGCTTTGCAGACAAGAGTGAGCAGTTCTTC.

The chain links TRBV6-5 to TRBJ1-4, with D hard to call. This CDR3 has 14 amino acids. From germline, CDR1 is MNHEY and CDR2 SVGAGI. V lost 2 bases, J lost 4 bases, and 8 bases lay in between. CDR3 residues: CASSYMGNNEKLFF. DNA for the CDR3: TGTGCCAGCAGTTACATGGGAAATAATGAAAAACTGTTTTTT.

The chain carries TRBV7-2 and TRBJ1-1; possibly TRBD1 for D (5 bases). Between the trimmed V and J ends, which lost 3 bases and 8 bases, there was a span of 16 bases. CDR3 length equals 14 residues. The germline gives CDR1 SGHTA, CDR2 FQGNSA. In nucleotides, the CDR3 is TGTGCCAGCAGCTTTCAAGCTTCAGGGAAGGAAGCTTTCTTT. Encoded protein: CASSFQASGKEAFF.

V is TRBV19 and J is TRBJ2-1; 7 positions match TRBD1. The CDR3 is 14 amino acids. The V gene's germline CDR1 is LNHDA and CDR2 SQIVND (reference sequence). The V gene end was trimmed by 4 bases and the J gene end by 3 bases; junction bases not matched to a gene: 3. The CDR3 region is CASSRQGRYNEQFF. CDR3 sequence (DNA): TGTGCCAGTAGTAGACAGGGACGCTACAATGAGCAGTTCTTC.

The V and J genes are TRBV18 and TRBJ1-4; D remains unclear. V shed 2 bases and J shed 4 bases, with 11 bases lying between them. The CDR3 totals 15 residues. Per germline, CDR1 KGHSH and CDR2 LQKENI. This CDR3 reads CASSPIWQDNEKLFF. The CDR3 DNA reads TGTGCCAGCTCACCAATATGGCAGGATAATGAAAAACTGTTTTTT.

This clone was seen a handful of times. This chain uses TRBV10-3 with TRBJ2-2; D is perhaps TRBD2 (6 bases). The V end was cut by 10 bases, the J end by 4 bases, with 16 bases between. The germline gives CDR1 ENHRY, CDR2 SYGVKD. The CDR3 length is 14 residues. As DNA, the CDR3 is TGTGCCACCGGACTACTCCAACCCACCGGGGAGCTGTTTTTT. It encodes CATGLLQPTGELFF.